This record looks at one T cell receptor beta chain sequence and its context. This clone was picked up one time. The target of this receptor is not known. Base qualities are not provided; no much larger clone lies one nucleotide away. The data are from a study of T cell changes during pregnancy in multiple sclerosis (dated by TCRdb to about 2019). Regarding the study in general: The study looked at changes in the T cell repertoire across pregnancy in women with multiple sclerosis.

Preparation of the library involved the immunoSEQ multiplex PCR assay. Imported from immuneACCESS, the table was reduced by TCRdb to in-frame sequences with V and J called. These copies leave out some clones; in studies compared against another copy, an unresolved V gene accounts for under half, and the cause of the remainder is not known. This sample has roughly 38,000 clones in its table, and around 90% of those were observed once. About a tenth of the sample is taken by the ten largest. Material: CD8+ T cells from peripheral blood mononuclear cells, obtained in the first trimester of pregnancy. This receptor was identified in a female donor with multiple sclerosis, enrolled in a pregnancy study.

The DNA reads as follows: TGCGCCAGCAGCTTGGAAGCTAGCGGGAGCAATGAGCAGTTCTTC. Translated, this gives CASSLEASGSNEQFF. The chain is assembled from TRBV5-1 and TRBJ2-1; TRBD2 agrees with 10 junctional bases. V trim: 0 bases; J trim: 6 bases; unmatched bases: 3. Including cysteine and phenylalanine, the CDR3 has 15 amino acids. Only the CDR3 portion is preserved as DNA: 45 bases, with reading frame beginning at the first base. The CDR1 and CDR2 encoded by the germline V gene are SGHRS and YFSETQ.